This TCR beta chain stems from a study of siplizumab effects on memory and regulatory T cells. The study, taken as a whole, reports: Mappable alloreactive CD4+ clones averaged approximately 69% Treg-derived with siplizumab versus around 25% in controls. Apparently more diverse than memory cells, naive T cells also seemed major alloresponse contributors.

In a few donor pairs, unstimulated naive, memory, effector memory and TEMRA subsets were sequenced. Around 10^5 TCR templates underwent assay in every sample. This table comes from immunoSEQ multiplex PCR, and its TCRdb copy is limited to in-frame clones, with some not included. The sample shows 6,500 to 8,500 clones, approximately 70% of them seen only once. Concerning this clone: The antigen remains undetermined.

Trimming left V 4 bases short and J 3 bases short, with 6 bases between. The CDR3 has 12 residues. Per the germline V gene, CDR1 is SGHVS and CDR2 is FQNEAQ. This sequence was found in a human donor in good health. The rearrangement joins TRBV7-8 to TRBJ2-5; D is ambiguous. Sequences were obtained from effector memory CD8+ T cells sorted from blood. Regarding subset: unstimulated CD8+ effector memory T cells. CDR3 region: CASSWTEETQYF. The CDR3 DNA sequence: TGTGCCAGCAGCTGGACGGAAGAGACCCAGTACTTC.